This T cell receptor (beta chain) was identified in a study of T cell changes during pregnancy in multiple sclerosis. The CDR3 is 15 amino acids. V lost 6 bases, J lost 0 bases, and 4 bases stayed unmatched. Looked up from germline, CDR1 is SGHRS and CDR2 is YFSETQ. This table comes from immunoSEQ multiplex PCR, and its TCRdb copy is limited to in-frame clones, with some not included. The table lists around 100,000 clones, around nine tenths of them singletons, with less than 2% in the top ten. The material sequenced was peripheral blood, taken in the third trimester of pregnancy. The sequence was collected from a female donor with multiple sclerosis, enrolled in a pregnancy study. The chain combines TRBV5-1 with TRBJ2-5, with TRBD2 matching over 11 bases. As DNA, the CDR3 is TGCGCCAGCACCAGACTAGCGGGGTACCAAGAGACCCAGTACTTC. Translating gives CASTRLAGYQETQYF.